Given below is one TCR beta chain in context. The source of the sample is a study of cytomegalovirus exposure and HLA in healthy donors. The PCR ran on 60 Vbeta and 13 Jbeta primers. In the study's own analysis: In a later analysis, the count reached 75 million to 90 million unique TCR beta chains, with around 10 million shared. The protocol was immunoSEQ multiplex PCR, while the TCRdb copy is restricted to in-frame clones and leaves out a portion. D and trimming were read from the DNA, whereas the V and J calls and clone size are those reported in that table. This sample carries 150,000 or so clones, with around 1.6% going to the ten biggest clones. Germline trimming cut 3 bases from V and 5 bases from J; bases unmatched to any gene: 3. The CDR3 runs 15 residues. Germline V gene data show CDR1 as SGHTA and CDR2 as FQGTGA.

The chain is built from TRBV7-3 and TRBJ2-1; 11 positions agree with TRBD2. The source material was PBMCs. This sequence originates from a woman aged 45-59 years in good health and CMV-seronegative. CDR3 amino acids: CASSFLSGGDNEQFF. As DNA, the CDR3 is TGTGCCAGCAGCTTCCTTAGCGGGGGGGACAATGAGCAGTTCTTC.